This T cell receptor beta chain was recorded in a study of identical twins. The V gene lost 1 base and the J gene lost 0 bases, with 7 bases spanning the gap. This CDR3 is 16 amino acids long. Germline V CDR1 and CDR2: LGHNA, YNFKEQ. A universal primer site was incorporated via template switching, and the cDNA contained unique molecular identifiers. TCRdb reanalysed the 5' RACE reads using MiXCR and keeps one entry per CDR3 protein. The table lists 1.5 million or so distinct CDR3 sequences, under 35% of them singletons, with about 0.3% in the top ten. Among all donors, each was a healthy Caucasian. The chain combines TRBV4-2 with TRBJ2-6; D remains unclear. Sequenced material: cord blood. The origin of this receptor is a newborn girl in good health. The CDR3 nucleotides are TGTGCCAGCAGCCAAGTAGGAAGCTCTGGGGCCAACGTCCTGACTTTC. This translates into CASSQVGSSGANVLTF.